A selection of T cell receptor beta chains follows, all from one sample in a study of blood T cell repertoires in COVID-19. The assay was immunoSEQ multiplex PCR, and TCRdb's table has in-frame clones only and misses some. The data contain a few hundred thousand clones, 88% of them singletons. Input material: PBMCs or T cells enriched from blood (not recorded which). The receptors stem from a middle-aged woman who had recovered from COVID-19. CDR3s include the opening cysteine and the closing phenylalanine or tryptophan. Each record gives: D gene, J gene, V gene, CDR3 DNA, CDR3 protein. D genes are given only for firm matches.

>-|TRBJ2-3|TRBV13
TGTGCCAGCAGCCAAACAGATACGCAGTATTTT
CASSQTDTQYF
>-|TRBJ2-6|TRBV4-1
TGCGCCAGCAGCCAAGAAGAGGAGCCTGGGGCCAACGTCCTGACTTTC
CASSQEEEPGANVLTF
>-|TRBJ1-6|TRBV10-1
TGCGCCAGCAGTTATAGAAAAGATTCACCCCTCCACTTT
CASSYRKDSPLHF
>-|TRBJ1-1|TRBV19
TGTGCCAGTAGTAAGTGGGACACGAACACTGAAGCTTTCTTT
CASSKWDTNTEAFF
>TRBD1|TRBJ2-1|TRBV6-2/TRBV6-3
TGTGCCAGCAGTTTACCGGGACAGGACAGCCATGAGCAGTTCTTC
CASSLPGQDSHEQFF
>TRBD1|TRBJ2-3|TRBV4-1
TGCGCCAGCAGCCAAGATGGGGACAGGGATACGCAGTATTTT
CASSQDGDRDTQYF
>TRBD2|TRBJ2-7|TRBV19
TGTGCCAGTAGTACTATAGTTGGTGCCGGCGGGAGAGCGGGAGAGCAGTACTTC
CASSTIVGAGGRAGEQYF
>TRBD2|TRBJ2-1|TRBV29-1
TGCAGCGATCGGACTAGCGGGAGTAGGAATGAGCAGTTCTTC
CSDRTSGSRNEQFF
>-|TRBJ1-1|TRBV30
TGTGCCTGGAGAGAGATCAACACTGAAGCTTTCTTT
CAWREINTEAFF
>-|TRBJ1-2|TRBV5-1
TGCGCCAGCAGCTTGGAGGGGCAGGATGGCTACACCTTC
CASSLEGQDGYTF
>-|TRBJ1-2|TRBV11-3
TGTGCCAGCAGCCCCCAAGGAAGGGCAAGCGCGGGGGGCTACACCTTC
CASSPQGRASAGGYTF
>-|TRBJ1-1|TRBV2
TGTGCCAGCAGGGGCGATTTGAACACTGAAGCTTTCTTT
CASRGDLNTEAFF
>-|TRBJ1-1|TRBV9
TGTGCCAGCAGCGTAGTACAGAACATGAACACTGAAGCTTTCTTT
CASSVVQNMNTEAFF
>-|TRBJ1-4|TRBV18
TGTGCCAGCTCCGCTAATGAAAAACTGTTTTTT
CASSANEKLFF
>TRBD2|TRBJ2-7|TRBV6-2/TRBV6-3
TGTGCCAGCAGTTTCCTACCCCAGGATGGGCGGGGGGGAGCCTACGAGCAGTACTTC
CASSFLPQDGRGGAYEQYF
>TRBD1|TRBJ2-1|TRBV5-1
TGCGCCAGCAGCTATCTCTTCGGGACAGGAGACGAGCAGTTCTTC
CASSYLFGTGDEQFF
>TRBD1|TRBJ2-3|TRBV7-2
TGTGCCAGCAGCCGGGGCGCCAGGGGGCAAGATACGCAGTATTTT
CASSRGARGQDTQYF
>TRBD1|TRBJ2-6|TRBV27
TGTGCCAGCAGTTTAGGGACAGGCTACGGGGCCAACGTCCTGACTTTC
CASSLGTGYGANVLTF